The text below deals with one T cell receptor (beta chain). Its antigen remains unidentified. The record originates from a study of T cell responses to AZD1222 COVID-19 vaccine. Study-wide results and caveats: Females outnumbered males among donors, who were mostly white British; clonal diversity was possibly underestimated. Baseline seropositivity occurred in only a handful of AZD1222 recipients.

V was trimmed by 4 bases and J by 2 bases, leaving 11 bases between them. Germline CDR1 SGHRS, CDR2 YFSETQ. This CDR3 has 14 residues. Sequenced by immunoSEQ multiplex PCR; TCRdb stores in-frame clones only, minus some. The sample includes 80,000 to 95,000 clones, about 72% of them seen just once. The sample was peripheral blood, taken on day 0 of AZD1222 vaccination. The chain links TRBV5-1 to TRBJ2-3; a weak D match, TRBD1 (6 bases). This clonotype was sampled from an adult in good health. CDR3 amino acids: CASSPGHPTDTQYF. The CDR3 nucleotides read TGCGCCAGCAGCCCGGGACACCCCACAGATACGCAGTATTTT. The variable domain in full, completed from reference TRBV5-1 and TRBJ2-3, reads KAGVTQTPRYLIKTRGQQVTLSCSPISGHRSVSWYQQTPGQGLQFLFEYFSETQRNKGNFPGRFSGRQFSNSRSEMNVSTLELGDSALYLCASSPGHPTDTQYFGPGTRLTVL.